Sequencing of this T cell receptor beta chain was carried out in a study of prognosis after radiotherapy for stage I lung cancer. From genomic DNA, two-round multiplex PCR was used to amplify TCR beta CDR3. Gene-specific TRBV and TRBJ primers were used in PCR round one. TCRdb redid the calling of the multiplex PCR reads with MiXCR, one entry per CDR3 protein. The top ten clones hold 28% of a sample with about 14,000 distinct CDR3 sequences, 40% to 55% of them seen once. The germline CDR1 and CDR2 sequences are MRHNA and SNTAGT. Trimming took 5 bases from V and 1 from J; bases not matched to a gene: 8. This CDR3 is built from 15 residues. This clonotype was counted ten times or more.

The source of this sequence is a donor aged 50 or older with non-small cell lung cancer. Sequenced material: PBMCs, taken before or after stereotactic body radiation therapy (not recorded which). This chain uses TRBV6-4 with TRBJ2-7; 7 bases align to TRBD1. The CDR3 nucleotides read TGTGCCAGCAGTTCCCCCGGGACAGCGTCCTACGAGCAGTACTTC. Translating it yields CASSSPGTASYEQYF.